This section outlines one T cell receptor beta chain sequence together with its context. Its antigen remains unknown. The germline gives CDR1 SGHAT, CDR2 FQNNGV. The J segment lost 7 bases and the V segment lost 5 bases, leaving 4 bases of the junction unmatched. CDR3 length: 14 amino acids. This sample was taken from a study of cytotoxic CD8 clonotypes in ibrutinib-treated CLL. Whole-study results and caveats: Treatment saw public clonotypes, which were uncommon, either contract or stay stable.

Targeted sequencing depth ranged from 1 in 200,000 to 1 in 1 million T cells. Method: immunoSEQ multiplex PCR; TCRdb's copy keeps in-frame clones and lacks some. The profile covers 130,000 to 150,000 clones, with 70% to 80% appearing a single time and roughly 12% taken by the ten largest. Frozen-stored PBMCs produced around 2.2 micrograms of genomic DNA for TCR beta libraries. The V gene is TRBV11-2, the J gene TRBJ2-4; 11 bases are a match to TRBD1. The TCR comes from a human donor with chronic lymphocytic leukemia. The input for sequencing was PBMCs, taken after 12 months of ibrutinib treatment. CDR3 amino acids: CASSQGQGVNIQYF. The CDR3 bases are TGTGCCAGCAGCCAGGGACAGGGGGTTAACATTCAGTACTTC. Full variable domain (rest looked up from reference TRBV11-2 and TRBJ2-4): EAGVAQSPRYKIIEKRQSVAFWCNPISGHATLYWYQQILGQGPKLLIQFQNNGVVDDSQLPKDRFSAERLKGVDSTLKIQPAKLEDSAVYLCASSQGQGVNIQYFGAGTRLSVL.